The subject of this entry is one T cell receptor (beta chain). Only patients with spare fresh-frozen tumor and over two years of follow-up were included. These data originate in a study of glioma-infiltrating T cells after dendritic cell vaccination. Study-level information: Dendritic cell vaccine was injected intradermally three times, biweekly.

TCRdb keeps only in-frame clones here, not all; method: immunoSEQ multiplex PCR. The data contain around 100,000 clones, roughly 80% of them singletons. The material was blood, obtained before dendritic cell vaccination. The clonotype comes from a human donor with glioblastoma.

The CDR3 loop reads CASSLTGGYEQYF. DNA for the CDR3: TGTGCCAGCAGTTTAACAGGGGGGTACGAGCAGTACTTC. The chain has TRBV27 and TRBJ2-7; TRBD1 aligns across 8 bases. Germline-derived CDR1 and CDR2 are MNHEY and SMNVEV (reference sequence). The CDR3 sequence is 13 residues long. V gave up 2 bases and J gave up 4 bases; unmatched junction bases: 1.